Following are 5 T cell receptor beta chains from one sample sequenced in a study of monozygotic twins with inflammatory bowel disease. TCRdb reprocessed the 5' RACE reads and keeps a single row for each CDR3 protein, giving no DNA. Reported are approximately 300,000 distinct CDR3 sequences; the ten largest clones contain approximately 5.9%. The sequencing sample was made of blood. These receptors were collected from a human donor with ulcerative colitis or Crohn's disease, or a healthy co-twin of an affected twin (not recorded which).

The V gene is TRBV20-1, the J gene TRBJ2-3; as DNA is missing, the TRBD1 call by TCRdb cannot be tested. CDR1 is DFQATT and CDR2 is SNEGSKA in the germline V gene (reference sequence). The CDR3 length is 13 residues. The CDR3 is CSARDGPGNTQYF.

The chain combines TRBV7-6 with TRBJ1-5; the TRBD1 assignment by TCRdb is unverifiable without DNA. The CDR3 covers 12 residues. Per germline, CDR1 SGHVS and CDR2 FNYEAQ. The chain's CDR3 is CASSHSRGPQHF.

CDR3 region: CASSSPGPRRSQHF. The rearrangement uses TRBV9 and TRBJ1-5; without DNA, the TCRdb call of TRBD1 cannot be checked. The CDR3 runs to 14 residues. Germline V gives CDR1 SGDLS, CDR2 YYNGEE.

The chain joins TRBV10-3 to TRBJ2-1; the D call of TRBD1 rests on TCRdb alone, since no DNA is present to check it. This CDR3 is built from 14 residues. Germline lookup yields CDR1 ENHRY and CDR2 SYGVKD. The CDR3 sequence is CAISVSQGNNEQFF.

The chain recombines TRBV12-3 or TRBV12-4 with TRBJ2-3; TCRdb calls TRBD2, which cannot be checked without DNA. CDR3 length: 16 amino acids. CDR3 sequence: CASSPPVGLAGDTQYF.